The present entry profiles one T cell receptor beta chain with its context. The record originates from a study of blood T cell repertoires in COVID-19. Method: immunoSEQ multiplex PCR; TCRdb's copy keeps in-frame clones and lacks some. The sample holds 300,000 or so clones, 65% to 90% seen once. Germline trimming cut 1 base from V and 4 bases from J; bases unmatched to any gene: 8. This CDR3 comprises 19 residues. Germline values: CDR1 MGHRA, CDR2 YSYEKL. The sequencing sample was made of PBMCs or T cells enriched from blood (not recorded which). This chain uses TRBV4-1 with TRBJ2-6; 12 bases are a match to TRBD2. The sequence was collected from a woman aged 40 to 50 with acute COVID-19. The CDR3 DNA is TGCGCCAGCAGCCAAGTGATTGCTAGCGGGAGGGTGGGGGCCAACGTCCTGACTTTC. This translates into CASSQVIASGRVGANVLTF.